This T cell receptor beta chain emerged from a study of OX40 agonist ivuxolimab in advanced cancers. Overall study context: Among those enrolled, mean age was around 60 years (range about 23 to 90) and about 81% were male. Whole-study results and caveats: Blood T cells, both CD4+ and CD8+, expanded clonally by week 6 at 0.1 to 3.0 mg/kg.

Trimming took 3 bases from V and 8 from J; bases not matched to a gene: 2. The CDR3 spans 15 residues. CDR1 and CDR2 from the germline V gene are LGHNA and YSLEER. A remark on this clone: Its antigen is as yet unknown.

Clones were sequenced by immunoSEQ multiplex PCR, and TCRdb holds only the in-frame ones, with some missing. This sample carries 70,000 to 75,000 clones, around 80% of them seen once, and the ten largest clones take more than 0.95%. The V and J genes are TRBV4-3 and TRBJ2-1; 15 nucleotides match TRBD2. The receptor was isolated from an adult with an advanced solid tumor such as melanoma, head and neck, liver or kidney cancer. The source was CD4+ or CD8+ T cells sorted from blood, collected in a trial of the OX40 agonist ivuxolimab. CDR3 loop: CASSQGLAGGYEQFF. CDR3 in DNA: TGCGCCAGCAGCCAGGGACTAGCGGGGGGTTATGAGCAGTTCTTC.